This TCR beta chain was sequenced during a study of blood T cell repertoires in COVID-19. This CDR3 is built from 15 residues. CDR1 LNHDA and CDR2 SQIVND come from the germline V gene (reference sequence). V dropped 7 bases and J dropped 4 bases, with 19 bases sitting between them. Repertoires were generated with immunoSEQ multiplex PCR, while TCRdb's copy carries only in-frame clones and drops some. The table includes 100,000 to 140,000 clones, approximately 90% detected once. V and J are TRBV19 and TRBJ1-1, with D unresolved. This clonotype originated in a woman aged 25 to 39 with acute or convalescent COVID-19. The sample was peripheral blood. The CDR3 loop is CASTENEGWSTEAFF. CDR3 DNA: TGTGCCAGTACTGAAAACGAGGGTTGGAGCACTGAAGCTTTCTTT. The whole variable domain, filled in from reference TRBV19 and TRBJ1-1, reads DGGITQSPKYLFRKEGQNVTLSCEQNLNHDAMYWYRQDPGQGLRLIYYSQIVNDFQKGDIAEGYSVSREKKESFPLTVTSAQKNPTAFYLCASTENEGWSTEAFFGQGTRLTVV.